This is a list of T cell receptor beta chains from one sample in a study of T cell changes during pregnancy in multiple sclerosis. Sequenced by immunoSEQ multiplex PCR; TCRdb stores in-frame clones only, minus some. The profile shows under 35,000 clones, 70% to 90% of them singletons. Sequences were derived from CD8+ T cells from peripheral blood mononuclear cells, sampled after pregnancy. The source is a female donor with multiple sclerosis, enrolled in a pregnancy study. CDR3s include the opening cysteine and the closing phenylalanine or tryptophan. The D gene is left open where the match is weak. Size is stated for part of the rows, as once, few or many counts, or as a class when the clone is expanded.

once	TRBV6-1	TRBJ2-2	NA	TGTGCCAGCAGTGAAGCGGGGGGGCACACCGGGGAGCTGTTTTTT	CASSEAGGHTGELFF
NA	TRBV27	TRBJ2-5	NA	TGTGCCAGCAGTTCAGATAGCAGCACTCAGTACTTC	CASSSDSSTQYF
many	TRBV10-3	TRBJ1-6	TRBD1	TGTGCCATCAGTGAGGCCGGGACAGGGCCTAATTCACCCCTCCACTTT	CAISEAGTGPNSPLHF
NA	TRBV27	TRBJ2-7	NA	TGTGCCAGCAGTCTGGGGAGGGGGTCCTACGAGCAGTACTTC	CASSLGRGSYEQYF
NA	TRBV21-1	TRBJ2-7	NA	TGTGCCAGCAGAGACGGGGCCTACGAGCAGTACTTC	CASRDGAYEQYF
NA	TRBV5-1	TRBJ1-4	NA	TGCGCCAGCAGCGGGCCGACAGCAACTAATGAAAAACTGTTTTTT	CASSGPTATNEKLFF
once	TRBV2	TRBJ2-2	TRBD2	TGTGCCAGCAGCTATTTAGCGGGGGGGCCCGGGGAGCTGTTTTTT	CASSYLAGGPGELFF
once	TRBV27	TRBJ1-2	NA	TGTGCCAGCAGCACAAGGGGTAACTATGGCTACACCTTC	CASSTRGNYGYTF
NA	TRBV6-4	TRBJ2-2	NA	TGTGCCAGCAGTGTTGAAGGGGGCACCGGGGAGCTGTTTTTT	CASSVEGGTGELFF
once	TRBV9	TRBJ2-6	NA	TGTGCCAGCAGCCCGCAGGGCCCTGGGGCCAACGTCCTGACTTTC	CASSPQGPGANVLTF
NA	TRBV19	TRBJ2-1	TRBD2	TGTGCCAGTACCGGGGGGTCCGGGACTACCTCGTTTTTCTACAATGAGCAGTTCTTC	CASTGGSGTTSFFYNEQFF
NA	TRBV4-1	TRBJ1-4	NA	TGCGCCAGCAGCCAAGATAGGGGGGGAGGCGAAAAACTGTTTTTT	CASSQDRGGGEKLFF
NA	TRBV4-1	TRBJ1-2	TRBD1	TGCGCCAGCAGCACCCGTCAGGGGGCTCTCTATGGCTACACCTTC	CASSTRQGALYGYTF
NA	TRBV5-5	TRBJ1-4	NA	TGTGCCAGCAGCTCCGACGGACAGTCTTTAAAACTGTTTTTT	CASSSDGQSLKLFF
NA	TRBV29-1	TRBJ2-7	NA	TGCAGTGCAGGGGGGAACTACGAGCAGTACTTC	CSAGGNYEQYF
NA	TRBV2	TRBJ2-7	TRBD2	TGTGCCAGCAGTCTATGGACTAGCGGGGGGTCCGAGCAGTACTTC	CASSLWTSGGSEQYF
NA	TRBV10-3	TRBJ2-1	TRBD2	TGTGCCATCAGCTCCGGACTAGCGGGGGGGCATGAGCAGTTCTTC	CAISSGLAGGHEQFF
NA	TRBV7-9	TRBJ2-7	TRBD2	TGTGCCAGCAGCCGGGACTACAACTACGAGCAGTACTTC	CASSRDYNYEQYF
NA	TRBV2	TRBJ1-2	TRBD1	TGTGCCAGCAGTGATGGACAGGGCTATGGCTACACCTTC	CASSDGQGYGYTF
NA	TRBV27	TRBJ1-1	NA	TGTGCCAGCAGATTAGGGAGGGGTCGGGCTGAAGCTTTCTTT	CASRLGRGRAEAFF
NA	TRBV9	TRBJ2-1	TRBD2	TGTGCCAGCAGCGTAGACCCCACCTTTCCGGCAGGACTAGTGGCAGTAGATGAGCAGTTCTTC	CASSVDPTFPAGLVAVDEQFF
NA	TRBV20-1	TRBJ1-2	TRBD1	TGCAGTGTTAATGACAGGGCGGGCTACACCTTC	CSVNDRAGYTF
NA	TRBV19	TRBJ1-1	TRBD1	TGTGCCAGTAGGCCGGGACAGGGGCCGCCTGAAGCTTTCTTT	CASRPGQGPPEAFF
NA	TRBV10-3	TRBJ2-7	TRBD2	TGTGCCATCAGTGAGAGTCTAGCGGGGGGGTTTAGCTCCTACGAGCAGTACTTC	CAISESLAGGFSSYEQYF
NA	TRBV15	TRBJ2-1	NA	TGTGCCACCAGCAGGGAGCAGGGTACCTACAATGAGCAGTTCTTC	CATSREQGTYNEQFF
once	TRBV11-2	TRBJ1-1	NA	TGTGCCAGCAGCCAACAGGAGAACACTGAAGCTTTCTTT	CASSQQENTEAFF
NA	TRBV9	TRBJ1-2	TRBD1	TGTGCCAGCAGCGTGTATGACAGGGTTCCGAACTATGGCTACACCTTC	CASSVYDRVPNYGYTF
NA	TRBV9	TRBJ2-1	TRBD2	TGTGCCAGCAGCACTAGCGGGGACACCTACAATGAGCAGTTCTTC	CASSTSGDTYNEQFF
NA	TRBV2	TRBJ1-5	NA	TGTGCCAGCAGTGATCTCCCGGGGGTGTACAGTCAGCCCCAGCATTTT	CASSDLPGVYSQPQHF
NA	TRBV6-1	TRBJ2-7	TRBD2	TGTGCCAGCAGTGAAGCGGCCCCAGGGAGGGGGTACTTC	CASSEAAPGRGYF
NA	TRBV6-1	TRBJ2-4	NA	TGTGCCAGCAGTGAAGGCGCCGAAAACATTCAGTACTTC	CASSEGAENIQYF